These 27 T cell receptor beta chains were sequenced from one sample in a study of prognosis after radiotherapy for stage I lung cancer. Two-round multiplex PCR amplified TCR beta CDR3 from genomic DNA. First-round PCR used primers specific to each TRBV and TRBJ gene. TCRdb ran MiXCR on the multiplex PCR reads and lists one entry per CDR3 protein. The repertoire includes about 12,000 distinct CDR3 sequences, roughly 40% of them detected once, and 40% sits in the top ten. The sample in question was PBMCs, obtained before or after stereotactic body radiation therapy (not recorded which). The receptors shown here come from a donor at least 50 years old with non-small cell lung cancer.

About this clonotype: This likely reflects a read error, since a far larger clone is one base away. The V call is TRBV12-3 or TRBV12-4, the J call TRBJ2-5, with 8 nucleotides matching TRBD2. TRBJ2-1 matches the DNA end more closely, so the J call is doubtful. The CDR3 contains 15 residues. The CDR3 spells CASRTVVAGKGEQFF. The CDR3, as DNA: TGTGCCAGCAGGACCGTGGTAGCGGGAAAGGGTGAGCAGTTCTTC.

V is TRBV5-1 and J is TRBJ1-5; D is uncertain. In germline, CDR1 is SGHRS, CDR2 YFSETQ. This CDR3 is 15 amino acids long. V lost 4 bases to trimming and J lost 7 bases, with 18 bases between them. This chain's CDR3 is CASSPDGPSQQPQHF. The CDR3 region has the DNA TGCGCCAGCAGCCCTGACGGTCCCAGCCAGCAGCCCCAGCATTTT.

The sample holds many counts of this clonotype. The chain has TRBV5-1 and TRBJ1-5, with D uncertain. CDR1 is SGHRS, CDR2 YFSETQ, per germline. The CDR3 is 13 residues long. V was cut by 4 bases and J by 1 base, with 6 bases left in between. CDR3 DNA sequence: TGCGCCAGCAGCCCTCTCAGCAATCAGCCCCAGCATTTT. Translated: CASSPLSNQPQHF.

There are a few counts of this clonotype. The J gene is TRBJ1-1, the V gene TRBV11-3; D is unclear. Trimming cost V 2 bases and J 1 base, with 8 bases left between them. There are 14 residues in the CDR3. In germline, CDR1 is SGHNT, CDR2 YENEEA. The CDR3 DNA is TGTGCCAGCAGCTTAACCAGGCAGAACACTGAAGCTTTCTTT. Its translation: CASSLTRQNTEAFF.

This clonotype was observed at least ten times. This chain connects TRBV3-1 to TRBJ1-1; a possible D gene is TRBD1 (5 bases). The ends were cut back, 1 base at V and 10 bases at J, with 7 bases in the middle. In germline, CDR1 is LGHDT, CDR2 YNNKEL (reference sequence). The CDR3 runs 11 residues. This CDR3 is CASSQVRGAFF. CDR3 coding DNA: TGTGCCAGCAGCCAAGTTAGGGGAGCTTTCTTT.

This clonotype was counted ten times or more. This rearrangement joins TRBV5-1 to TRBJ1-1; D unclear. V was trimmed by 3 bases and J by 4 bases, leaving 10 bases between them. Germline-derived CDR1 and CDR2 are SGHRS and YFSETQ. This CDR3 is built from 13 residues. CDR3 DNA sequence: TGCGCCAGCAGCTATGAGATGAGCACTGAAGCTTTCTTT. Amino acids: CASSYEMSTEAFF.

This chain links TRBV5-1 with TRBJ2-7; tentative D call: TRBD1 (7 bases). V was trimmed by 7 bases and J by 2 bases, leaving 13 bases between them. CDR1 and CDR2 (germline): SGHRS, YFSETQ. CDR3 length: 13 amino acids. CDR3 region: CASSQGGPYEQYF. DNA for the CDR3: TGCGCCAGCTCGCAGGGGGGACCCTACGAGCAGTACTTC. Together with reference TRBV5-1 and TRBJ2-7, the CDR3 gives the full variable domain: KAGVTQTPRYLIKTRGQQVTLSCSPISGHRSVSWYQQTPGQGLQFLFEYFSETQRNKGNFPGRFSGRQFSNSRSEMNVSTLELGDSALYLCASSQGGPYEQYFGPGTRLTVT.

The chain carries TRBV20-1 and TRBJ2-1; either TRBD1 or TRBD2 may supply D (5 bases each). The CDR3 is 14 amino acids. Per the germline V gene, CDR1 is DFQATT and CDR2 is SNEGSKA (reference sequence). V was trimmed by 5 bases and J by 0 bases, leaving 11 bases between them. CDR3 nucleotides: TGCAGTGCTGGGGGACGGTACTCCTACAATGAGCAGTTCTTC. This gives the protein CSAGGRYSYNEQFF.

There are many counts of this clonotype. J is TRBJ2-1 and V is TRBV11-3; TRBD1 matches at 9 bases. This CDR3 spans 16 amino acids. Germline V lookup: CDR1 SGHNT, CDR2 YENEEA. V gave up 5 bases and J gave up 5 bases; unmatched junction bases: 10. This chain's CDR3 is CASSINGQGRNNEQFF. CDR3 DNA: TGTGCCAGCAGCATAAACGGACAGGGGAGGAACAATGAGCAGTTCTTC.

This clonotype occurred many times. V and J are TRBV10-2 and TRBJ1-1, with D hard to call. This CDR3 is built from 15 residues. Germline values: CDR1 WSHSY, CDR2 SAAADI. V was clipped by 1 base and J by 4 bases, with 13 bases between them. The CDR3 here is CASSEYSGWSTEAFF. The CDR3, as DNA: TGCGCCAGCAGTGAGTACTCGGGTTGGAGCACTGAAGCTTTCTTT.

The chain has TRBV2 and TRBJ1-5; possible D gene TRBD1, 5 bases. The CDR3 totals 15 residues. V shed 3 bases and J shed 7 bases, with 16 bases lying between them. Per the germline V gene, CDR1 is SNHLY and CDR2 is FYNNEI. The CDR3: CASSETAQVCQPQHF. The CDR3, as DNA: TGTGCCAGCAGTGAGACAGCCCAGGTGTGCCAGCCCCAGCATTTT.

On this clonotype: A single base separates this from a much larger clone, so it may be a read error. The J gene is TRBJ2-2, the V gene TRBV19; perhaps D is TRBD1 or TRBD2 (6 bases each). Germline CDR1 LNHDA, CDR2 SQIVND (reference sequence). This CDR3 has 16 amino acids. The CDR3 sequence is CSSSILGGSPTGELFF. CDR3 coding DNA: TGTTCCAGTAGTATTTTGGGGGGCTCCCCCACCGGGGAGCTGTTTTTT.

Note on this clonotype: A read error is possible here, since a much larger clone lies one base away. The chain has TRBV7-2 and TRBJ2-5, with 8 positions matching TRBD1. V shed 7 bases and J 2 bases; nucleotides not matched to a gene: 3. CDR1 SGHTA and CDR2 FQGNSA come from the germline V gene. CDR3 length: 13 residues. CDR3 DNA: TGTGCCAGCATCCGGGACAGGCAAGAGACCCAGTACTTC. Protein: CASIRDRQETQYF.

This clonotype was seen repeatedly, ten times or more. The germline gene is not matched at one end of the junction; a read error may be the cause. This chain links TRBV20-1 with TRBJ2-7; 8 bases agree with TRBD2. Germline assignment: CDR1 DFQATT and CDR2 SNEGSKA (reference sequence). This CDR3 has 14 residues. CDR3 bases: TGCAGTGCTAGAGGAATTCGGGGGGGGGGCGAGCAGTATTTC. Translated, it gives CSARGIRGGGEQYF.

Concerning this clonotype itself: The final CDR3 position lacks the conserved phenylalanine or tryptophan, pointing to a likely read error. J is TRBJ2-7 and V is TRBV20-1; 7 bases fit TRBD2. After removal of 4 bases from V and 5 bases from J, the junction contained 11 bases not matched to a gene. This CDR3 region has 14 residues. Germline-derived CDR1 and CDR2 are DFQATT and SNEGSKA (reference sequence). CDR3 nucleotide sequence: TGCAGTGCTATAGGGGATAGCGGGCTCCACGAGCAGTACCTC. Translated, it gives CSAIGDSGLHEQYL.

With respect to this clonotype: A read error may be the cause here, since a much bigger clone is one base away. V usage is TRBV6-2 or TRBV6-3 and J usage is TRBJ1-1; 8 bases align to TRBD1. The CDR3 sequence is 16 residues long. V shed 4 bases and J 1 base; nucleotides not matched to a gene: 8. CDR1 and CDR2 from the germline V gene are MNHEY and SVGEGT. The CDR3 loop reads CASSCGGRGPNTEAFF. CDR3 sequence (DNA): TGTGCCAGCAGTTGCGGAGGCAGGGGGCCGAACACTGAAGCTTTCTTT.

J is TRBJ2-7 and V is TRBV6-1; D is possibly TRBD1 (7 bases). V dropped 7 bases and J dropped 2 bases, with 21 bases sitting between them. Germline V CDR1 and CDR2: MNHNS, SASEGT. This CDR3 is 16 amino acids long. The DNA of the CDR3 is TGTGCCAGCACCCAAACCCGGACAGGAGGGACCTACGAGCAGTACTTC. This translates into CASTQTRTGGTYEQYF.

Remarks on this clonotype: The junction and the germline gene differ at one end; a read error may be behind it. The chain carries TRBV27 and TRBJ2-2; no clear D gene. Germline loops: CDR1 MNHEY, CDR2 SMNVEV (reference sequence). This CDR3 comprises 13 residues. The CDR3 DNA reads TGTGCCAGCAGTGCCGGTCTCACTGGGGATCTGTTTTTT. Protein: CASSAGLTGDLFF.

In its sample, this clonotype was seen many times. V and J are TRBV29-1 and TRBJ2-3; 8 bases are shared with TRBD1. V trimming: 5 bases; J trimming: 10 bases; junction bases outside the gene matches: 17. CDR1 is SQVTM and CDR2 is ANQGSEA in the germline V gene. CDR3 length equals 15 residues. CDR3 amino acids: CSVTQTGTGLAPQYF. The CDR3 DNA sequence: TGCAGCGTTACCCAAACCGGGACAGGCCTAGCTCCGCAGTATTTT.

This clonotype appeared many times. The chain has TRBV7-2 and TRBJ2-1, with D uncertain. The V gene's germline CDR1 is SGHTA and CDR2 FQGNSA. The CDR3 totals 15 residues. V lost 0 bases to trimming and J lost 0 bases, with 6 bases between them. CDR3 in amino acids: CASSLARYSYNEQFF. Written as DNA, the CDR3 is TGTGCCAGCAGCTTAGCGCGATACTCCTACAATGAGCAGTTCTTC.

The chain recombines TRBV12-3 or TRBV12-4 with TRBJ1-5; the match to TRBD1 covers 7 bases. The J segment lost 3 bases and the V segment lost 6 bases, leaving 5 bases of the junction unmatched. This CDR3 has 14 amino acids. The DNA of the CDR3 is TGTGCCAGCAGAAAGACAGGGAACAATCAGCCCCAGCATTTT. Protein product: CASRKTGNNQPQHF.

At least ten counts were recorded for this clonotype. The chain recombines TRBV15 with TRBJ1-3; D is possibly TRBD1 (6 bases). Germline V lookup: CDR1 LNHNV, CDR2 YYDKDF (reference sequence). V was pared by 0 bases and J by 6 bases, with 18 bases between. CDR3 length equals 17 residues. In DNA, the CDR3 is TGTGCCACCAGCAGAGATCTTACAGGGTGGGATCTAAACACCATATATTTT. Translating gives CATSRDLTGWDLNTIYF.

The table lists this clonotype with many counts. V usage is TRBV5-1 and J usage is TRBJ2-7; 7 nucleotides line up with TRBD1. There are 15 residues in the CDR3. Trimming took 2 bases from V and 3 from J; bases not matched to a gene: 8. CDR1 and CDR2 from the germline V gene are SGHRS and YFSETQ. The CDR3, as DNA: TGCGCCAGCAGCTTACAAGGACAGGCTGGCTACGAGCAGTACTTC. Its translation is CASSLQGQAGYEQYF.

This rearrangement joins TRBV11-2 to TRBJ1-3; D remains unclear. Trimming removed 6 bases at V and 0 bases at J, with 18 bases between. CDR3 length equals 17 residues. Germline lookup yields CDR1 SGHAT and CDR2 FQNNGV. CDR3 nucleotide sequence: TGTGCCAGCAGACCCCTTTTAACGATGCTCTCTGGAAACACCATATATTTT. Translated, it gives CASRPLLTMLSGNTIYF. The entire variable domain, with the rest obtained from reference TRBV11-2 and TRBJ1-3, is as follows: EAGVAQSPRYKIIEKRQSVAFWCNPISGHATLYWYQQILGQGPKLLIQFQNNGVVDDSQLPKDRFSAERLKGVDSTLKIQPAKLEDSAVYLCASRPLLTMLSGNTIYFGEGSWLTVV.

Sample share makes this clonotype hyperexpanded (1% or more). The chain uses TRBV6-7 and TRBJ1-2; 9 bases align to TRBD1. TRBV6-7 has ORF status, its function being uncertain. The CDR3 covers 13 residues. The V and J ends lost 2 bases and 6 bases, in that order; junction bases with no gene match: 1. Here the CDR3 reads CASSYGTGNGYTF. Here the CDR3 DNA reads TGTGCCAGCAGTTACGGGACAGGGAATGGCTACACCTTC.

This chain links TRBV7-2 with TRBJ1-5; D remains unclear. From germline, CDR1 is SGHTA and CDR2 FQGNSA. The V and J ends lost 0 bases and 0 bases respectively, with 18 bases between them. This CDR3 is 19 amino acids long. The CDR3 loop reads CASSLAGTSTYYSNQPQHF. CDR3 nucleotide sequence: TGTGCCAGCAGCTTAGCAGGAACATCGACTTATTATAGCAATCAGCCCCAGCATTTT.

This clonotype has a count of ten or more. The chain employs TRBV4-1 and TRBJ2-1, with 8 positions matching TRBD2. V gave up 4 bases and J gave up 10 bases; unmatched junction bases: 9. Germline V gene sequence: CDR1 MGHRA, CDR2 YSYEKL. This CDR3 is built from 14 residues. In DNA form, the CDR3 reads TGCGCCAGCAGCCCAGGACTAGCCCTCTACGAGCAGTTCTTC. Protein: CASSPGLALYEQFF.